The T cell receptor (beta chain) described here comes from a study of T cell changes during pregnancy in multiple sclerosis. Repertoires were generated with immunoSEQ multiplex PCR, while TCRdb's copy carries only in-frame clones and drops some. The sample lists 37,000 or so clones; approximately 85% were seen once. V lost 1 base and J lost 3, with 17 bases in between. Germline values: CDR1 SGHDT, CDR2 YYEEEE. This CDR3 region has 16 residues. Sequenced here: CD4+ T cells from peripheral blood mononuclear cells, sampled before pregnancy. This clonotype originated in a female donor with multiple sclerosis, enrolled in a pregnancy study. The chain joins TRBV5-6 to TRBJ2-7; D may be TRBD2 (6 bases). CDR3 DNA sequence: TGTGCCAGCAGCTTGTCCTCCACTCTAGCGTACTACGAGCAGTACTTC. As protein: CASSLSSTLAYYEQYF.